This T cell receptor (beta chain) was sequenced during a study of blood T cell repertoires in COVID-19. Study context: The analysed material was cDNA or gDNA that came from T cells, B-cell-depleted T cells, or PBMCs.

V dropped 0 bases and J dropped 4 bases, with 6 bases sitting between them. Germline assignment: CDR1 LGHDT and CDR2 YNNKEL (reference sequence). CDR3 size: 13 residues. The protocol was immunoSEQ multiplex PCR, while the TCRdb copy is restricted to in-frame clones and leaves out a portion. The sample carries a few hundred thousand clones, 80% to 90% recorded once. Of note for this clone: This sample includes further DNA sequences coding for the same CDR3.

Those enrolled, adults aged about 18 to 89 years, came from 24 US areas. Categorization into cohorts depended on clinical history that participants reported. Among Cohort 3 donors, those recovered had two negative PCRs, clearance, or symptom resolution. Sample: PBMCs or T cells enriched from blood (not recorded which). The chain joins TRBV3-1 (or the pseudogene TRBV3-2) to TRBJ1-1, with no clear D. The receptor comes from a man aged 18 to 30 who had recovered from COVID-19. The CDR3, as DNA: TGTGCCAGCAGCCAAGAGGGAGGCACTGAAGCTTTCTTT. It translates to CASSQEGGTEAFF.